This T cell receptor beta chain was documented in a study of radiotherapy plus CTLA-4 blockade in lung cancer (dated by TCRdb to the late 2010s). Notes on the research overall: Among enrolled patients, roughly 18% had an objective response and about 30% reached disease control.

Broader findings and caveats from the paper: Early dynamic changes in blood T cell clones, together with increased serum interferon-beta after radiation, were reported as the strongest predictors of response. After treatment with radiotherapy and ipilimumab, TCR clones that originated in tumors expanded in peripheral blood.

In regard to this clone: Its recognized antigen is unknown. Per-base qualities were not stored, and no clone one base away is much larger.

The CDR3, cysteine through phenylalanine, is 18 amino acids long. Only the CDR3 region is kept as DNA, spanning 54 bases read in frame from base 1. The V end loses 5 bases and the J end loses 2 bases, and a stretch of 23 bases separates them. Based on the germline V gene, the CDR1 and CDR2 sequences are SGHAT and FQNNGV. Library creation used the immunoSEQ multiplex PCR assay. TCRdb stores this immuneACCESS table with in-frame sequences only. Part of the clones is absent; in the studies checked, under half of the shortfall reflects unresolved V genes, and no reason is known for the rest. For this sample there are 90,000 or so clones; 80% to 85% appear just once. Roughly 0.82% of the sample is held by the ten biggest clonotypes. The study tested focal radiation therapy combined with CTLA-4 blockade (ipilimumab) in patients with chemo-refractory metastatic non-small-cell lung cancer.

The chain couples TRBV11-2 to TRBJ2-3; the D gene is perhaps TRBD1, from 7 matching bases. The receptor's source is a human donor with non-small cell lung cancer who had stable disease on radiotherapy plus ipilimumab. Sample: peripheral blood, taken from a patient treated with radiotherapy plus ipilimumab. The nucleotide sequence reads as follows: TGTGCCAGCAGCCGGAGACAGGGCCTGGGGGGACTCACAGATACGCAGTATTTT. It translates as CASSRRQGLGGLTDTQYF.